This T cell receptor beta chain was captured by sequencing in a study of cytomegalovirus exposure and HLA in healthy donors. Overall study findings and caveats: In a later analysis, TCR beta V- and J-gene trimming showed a link to a missense DCLRE1C variant. CMV serostatus stood as the only immune exposure information on hand. TCR beta chains numbering under 200 were designated cytomegalovirus-associated. Relative to the approximately 700-donor mean, N-insertions were reportedly fewer in an Asian-associated ancestry cluster in a later analysis.

It was with 60 Vbeta and 13 Jbeta primers that the PCR ran. Here immunoSEQ multiplex PCR was the method, and the copy in TCRdb shows in-frame clones only, minus some. The sample lists around 120,000 clones; about 83% were seen once. Concerning this clone: As yet, its antigen is unknown.

The sample was PBMCs. The receptor's source is a girl aged 2 to 10 in good health and CMV-seronegative.

The CDR3 DNA reads TGTGCCAGTAGTCCACGAGGAGGGATTACAACATTTTTGAACACTGAAGCTTTCTTT. It codes for CASSPRGGITTFLNTEAFF. The gene calls are TRBV19 and TRBJ1-1; D gene ambiguous. This CDR3 has 19 amino acids. Trimming shortened V by 5 bases and J by 0 bases, and 25 bases separated the two germline ends. In germline, CDR1 is LNHDA, CDR2 SQIVND (reference sequence).